Measured by frequency, the clone carrying this T cell receptor beta chain is medium-sized. As yet, its antigen is unknown. This entry comes from a study of T cell clusters in autoimmune cytopenias. Findings and caveats of the study: TRB repertoire shifts in secondary cytopenia and chronic lymphocytic leukemia mostly reflected lymphoma, not autoimmunity. A dominant lymphoma-associated repertoire apparently masked the cluster-lack signature in secondary cytopenia versus chronic lymphocytic leukemia. Primary autoimmune cytopenia patients appeared to lack physiological T cell clusters present in healthy donors. Exclusive TRB clusters were around 3-fold more numerous in healthy donors than in active autoimmune hepatitis.

TRB amplification used roughly 250 ng of peripheral blood genomic DNA. CDR3 length: 11 residues. TRB was amplified by touch-down multiplex PCR, primer pools A and B combined. Each CDR3 protein gets one entry in TCRdb, which reprocessed the multiplex PCR reads and gives no DNA. The specimen's table records 2,000 to 3,000 distinct CDR3 sequences. The genes are TRBV12-3 or TRBV12-4 and TRBJ2-7. This sequence was found in a human donor with an autoimmune cytopenia or autoimmune hepatitis (not recorded which). Sample: peripheral blood. The CDR3 sequence is CASSSLYEQYF.